This TCR beta chain was profiled in a study of CD8+ T cells in alopecia areata. TCR sequencing used cDNA made by reverse transcription of extracted RNA. Method: immunoSEQ multiplex PCR; TCRdb's copy keeps in-frame clones and lacks some. The sample records a few hundred thousand clones, more than 45% being singletons. Described treatment: oral pan-JAK inhibitor, 5-10 mg twice daily. CDR1 and CDR2 (germline): SGHTA, FQGNSA. Deletions cut 5 bases from V and 6 bases from J, with 21 bases between. The CDR3 has 16 amino acids. The chain is built from TRBV7-2 and TRBJ2-3; D not resolved. The source material was CD4+ T cells sorted from blood, sampled at week 4, from a patient treated with tofacitinib. The source is a human donor with alopecia areata. The CDR3 coding sequence is TGTGCCAGCAGCCCAAAGATCGCCATAGTCAGGGATACGCAGTATTTT. It specifies CASSPKIAIVRDTQYF.